The rows below give T cell receptor beta chains drawn from one sample of a study of cytomegalovirus exposure and HLA in healthy donors. Measured with immunoSEQ multiplex PCR; TCRdb has only the in-frame clones, and not every one. The table includes around 150,000 clones, 85% to 90% detected once. Input material: PBMCs. The receptors come from a woman younger than 30 in good health and CMV-seropositive. The CDR3 runs from the conserved cysteine through the conserved F or W. D genes are given only for firm matches. Clone size is given for some rows only: seen once, a few or many times, or a class if the clone is expanded.

size	V	D	J	DNA	CDR3
-	TRBV4-3	-	TRBJ2-2	TGCGCCAGCAGCCCGAGCGGCTCGAACACCGGGGAGCTGTTTTTT	CASSPSGSNTGELFF
-	TRBV7-9	-	TRBJ1-1	TGTGCCAGCAGCGGACGGACAGTGAACACTGAAGCTTTCTTT	CASSGRTVNTEAFF
-	TRBV11-3	TRBD2	TRBJ2-7	TGTGCCAGCAGCCCAACAGCGGGAGGAGGCTACGAGCAGTACTTC	CASSPTAGGGYEQYF
-	TRBV11-1	TRBD2	TRBJ2-1	TGTGCCAGCAGCCCCAAGAAGGGGACTAGGTACAATGAGCAGTTCTTC	CASSPKKGTRYNEQFF
-	TRBV4-1	TRBD1	TRBJ2-3	TGCGCCAGCAGCCAATCTTACAGGGGTGATGATACGCAGTATTTT	CASSQSYRGDDTQYF
few	TRBV25-1	-	TRBJ1-3	TGTGCCAGCAGTGGCACAACAGAAGGAAACACCATATATTTT	CASSGTTEGNTIYF
-	TRBV5-1	TRBD2	TRBJ2-3	TGCGCCAGCAGCCCGGGACTAGCGGGAGGCACAGATACGCAGTATTTT	CASSPGLAGGTDTQYF
-	TRBV19	-	TRBJ1-2	TGTGCCAGTAGTATCAGTTCGGGCAGGGCGAAATTTCGCTACACCTTC	CASSISSGRAKFRYTF
-	TRBV7-2	TRBD2	TRBJ2-1	TGTGCCAGCAGCCTACTAGCGGGAGGGAGGAATGAGCAGTTCTTC	CASSLLAGGRNEQFF
few	TRBV6-1	TRBD1	TRBJ2-2	TGTGCCAGCAGCGGGACAGGGGGAAACACCGGGGAGCTGTTTTTT	CASSGTGGNTGELFF
-	TRBV30	TRBD1	TRBJ1-4	TGTGCCTGGACCGGCTTTGGACAGGGTTGGGAAAAACTGTTTTTT	CAWTGFGQGWEKLFF
-	TRBV6-1	TRBD2	TRBJ2-3	TGTGCCAGCAGTGAAGCGGTCCAGGTCCCCTCGACTAGCGGGAGGACAGATACGCAGTATTTT	CASSEAVQVPSTSGRTDTQYF
-	TRBV19	-	TRBJ2-5	TGTGCCACCTCCGACCCAGGGTCCACGGGGACCCAGTACTTC	CATSDPGSTGTQYF
-	TRBV7-9	-	TRBJ2-2	TGTGCCAGCAGCCTGGGGGCAAACACCGGGGAGCTGTTTTTT	CASSLGANTGELFF
once	TRBV9	TRBD1	TRBJ1-3	TGTGCCAGCAGCTTGACAGGGGGAACAGGAAACACCATATATTTT	CASSLTGGTGNTIYF
-	TRBV11-3	-	TRBJ2-1	TGTGCCAGCGAGGGTTTCACCTACAATGAGCAGTTCTTC	CASEGFTYNEQFF
once	TRBV4-2	TRBD1	TRBJ1-5	TGTGCCAGCAGCTCACCGGGACAGCCAAATCAGCCCCAGCATTTT	CASSSPGQPNQPQHF
-	TRBV2	-	TRBJ2-2	TGTGCCAGCAGTGAAGGGGGCCGGGAGCTGTTTTTT	CASSEGGRELFF
-	TRBV6-6	-	TRBJ2-2	TGTGCCAGCAGTTATTCTCGCGACAGTCGCACCGGGGAGCTGTTTTTT	CASSYSRDSRTGELFF
-	TRBV4-2	TRBD1	TRBJ1-5	TGTGCCAGCAGCCGTGACCGGGACAGCCGCCAGCCCCAGCATTTT	CASSRDRDSRQPQHF
-	TRBV30	TRBD1	TRBJ2-7	TGTGCCTGGTCCGAGGGGGCGGTTTACGAGCAGTACTTC	CAWSEGAVYEQYF
once	TRBV5-6	TRBD1	TRBJ2-7	TGTGCCAGCAGCTTTGGGACAGGGGCCTACGAGCAGTACTTC	CASSFGTGAYEQYF
-	TRBV18	-	TRBJ2-7	TGTGCCAGCTCACCACGCGCGGGGTTAACCTACGAGCAGTACTTC	CASSPRAGLTYEQYF
-	TRBV11-2	-	TRBJ2-2	TGTGCCAGCAGCTTTTTCCAGTTGAACACCGGGGAGCTGTTTTTT	CASSFFQLNTGELFF
-	TRBV27	TRBD2	TRBJ2-2	TGTGCCACCGCCCGGGGGGGCTATACCGGGGAGCTGTTTTTT	CATARGGYTGELFF
-	TRBV7-6	TRBD2	TRBJ2-7	TGTGCCAGCACCGGACTAGCGGGAAGTCAGGGCGAGCAGTACTTC	CASTGLAGSQGEQYF
-	TRBV5-1	TRBD2	TRBJ2-7	TGCGCCAGCAGCTTGGGGACTAGCGGAGTATACGAGCAGTACTTC	CASSLGTSGVYEQYF
-	TRBV7-9	TRBD1	TRBJ1-3	TGTGCCAGCAGCTTAGAGGCAGGGGGCTCTGGAAACACCATATATTTT	CASSLEAGGSGNTIYF
-	TRBV18	TRBD1	TRBJ1-4	TGTGCCAGCTCACCTCCGGGACAGGGGGAAAAACTGTTTTTT	CASSPPGQGEKLFF
-	TRBV30	TRBD1	TRBJ1-5	TGTGCCTGGACCTCCGGGACAGGGGCGCGTCTTTTAGTCAATCAGCCCCAGCATTTT	CAWTSGTGARLLVNQPQHF
-	TRBV27	TRBD2	TRBJ2-7	TGTGCCAGCAGTCCGGGGGGCTACGAGCAGTACTTC	CASSPGGYEQYF
-	TRBV28	TRBD2	TRBJ2-1	TGTGCCAGCAGTTTAGTGGCGGGAGGTCGGCAGTTCTTC	CASSLVAGGRQFF
-	TRBV7-2	TRBD2	TRBJ2-5	TGTGCCAGCAGCTACGGACTAGCGGGGAGAGAGACCCAGTACTTC	CASSYGLAGRETQYF
-	TRBV9	TRBD1	TRBJ2-2	TGTGCCAGCAGCGTAGTCTTTGGGACAGTGAACACCGGGGAGCTGTTTTTT	CASSVVFGTVNTGELFF
-	TRBV5-1	TRBD1	TRBJ1-1	TGCGCCAGCAGCTCCCTGGGACAGGGGAAGACTGAAGCTTTCTTT	CASSSLGQGKTEAFF
-	TRBV5-1	TRBD2	TRBJ2-5	TGCGCCAGCAGCTTGACTAGCGGGAGTGAGACCCAGTACTTC	CASSLTSGSETQYF
once	TRBV6-1	TRBD1	TRBJ1-1	TGTGCCAGCAGTGAACCAGGGGGCCAGGGTACTGAAGCTTTCTTT	CASSEPGGQGTEAFF
-	TRBV19	TRBD1	TRBJ1-5	TGTGCCAGTAGTACAACGATTGGGACAGGGCTTGGGCAGCCCCAGCATTTT	CASSTTIGTGLGQPQHF
-	TRBV9	TRBD2	TRBJ2-7	TGTGCCAGCAGCGATAGCGGGAGCGTGGGGGAGCAGTACTTC	CASSDSGSVGEQYF
few	TRBV28	TRBD1	TRBJ1-2	TGTGCCAGCAGTCTATCACAGGGGCCATCCTATGGCTACACCTTC	CASSLSQGPSYGYTF
-	TRBV30	TRBD2	TRBJ2-2	TGTGCCTGGCCCGCGCGGGGGATTGACACCGGGGAGCTGTTTTTT	CAWPARGIDTGELFF
-	TRBV7-9	TRBD1	TRBJ2-5	TGTGCCAGCAGCTTGGACCCCGGACAGGGGGTGTTGGAGACCCAGTACTTC	CASSLDPGQGVLETQYF
-	TRBV27	TRBD2	TRBJ2-7	TGTGCCAGCAGTTCAGCTAGCGGGCTCAACTACGAGCAGTACTTC	CASSSASGLNYEQYF
-	TRBV18	TRBD1	TRBJ2-5	TGTGCCAGCTCACCACAAAGGGACAGGGGAGAGACCCAGTACTTC	CASSPQRDRGETQYF
-	TRBV6-1	-	TRBJ1-5	TGTGCCAGCAGTGAAGCGGGGACAAGCAATCAGCCCCAGCATTTT	CASSEAGTSNQPQHF
-	TRBV28	TRBD1	TRBJ1-1	TGTGCCAGCAGTTCCTTCAGTACCGGGACAGGGAACACTGAAGCTTTCTTT	CASSSFSTGTGNTEAFF
-	TRBV7-8	TRBD2	TRBJ2-7	TGTGCCAGCAGCTTAGTATCCGGGAGGCTCTACGAGCAGTACTTC	CASSLVSGRLYEQYF
-	TRBV7-3	TRBD2	TRBJ2-1	TGTGCCAGCAGCTTCGACCCTAGCGGTTCCACCTACAATGAGCAGTTCTTC	CASSFDPSGSTYNEQFF
-	TRBV12-5	-	TRBJ1-4	TGTGCTAGTGGTTCTTACAGGGAAGATGAAAAACTGTTTTTT	CASGSYREDEKLFF
-	TRBV7-3	TRBD2	TRBJ2-2	TGTGCCAGCAGCTTATTTAGCGGGAGCACCGGGGAGCTGTTTTTT	CASSLFSGSTGELFF
-	TRBV25-1	TRBD2	TRBJ2-1	TGTGCCAGCAGGGGGGAGGGTGAGCAGTTCTTC	CASRGEGEQFF
-	TRBV7-3	TRBD2	TRBJ2-1	TGTGCCAGCAGCTTCGGCGGGAGCGGCGAGCAGTTCTTC	CASSFGGSGEQFF
-	TRBV10-3	TRBD2	TRBJ2-7	TGTGCCACCACCGGGACTAGCTACGAGCAGTACTTC	CATTGTSYEQYF
-	TRBV11-2	TRBD2	TRBJ2-2	TGTGCCAGCAGACGCAATCTAGCGGAGACCGGGGAGCTGTTTTTT	CASRRNLAETGELFF
-	TRBV11-2	TRBD2	TRBJ2-1	TGTGCCAGCAGCTTATACCTCCGGTTTGGCGGGAGTAGGAGTAATGAGCAGTTCTTC	CASSLYLRFGGSRSNEQFF
-	TRBV7-8	-	TRBJ2-7	TGTGCCAGCAGCTGGAAAAGGTTACTACCCTACGAGCAGTACTTC	CASSWKRLLPYEQYF
once	TRBV6-4	-	TRBJ2-6	TGTGCCAGCAGCCCTTACCAGGGTTCTGGGGCCAACGTCCTGACTTTC	CASSPYQGSGANVLTF
-	TRBV2	TRBD1	TRBJ1-4	TGTGCCAGCAGCTCAGGGACAGGGCTTAATGAAAAACTGTTTTTT	CASSSGTGLNEKLFF
-	TRBV7-2	TRBD2	TRBJ2-7	TGTGCCAGCAGCTTTGGTAGCGGGAGCGAGCAGTACTTC	CASSFGSGSEQYF
many	TRBV2	-	TRBJ2-4	TGTGCCAGCATGTCATCAGGATTACTAGCCAAAAACATTCAGTACTTC	CASMSSGLLAKNIQYF